Listed below are T cell receptor beta chains from one sample, sequenced in a study of blood T cell repertoires in COVID-19. Measured with immunoSEQ multiplex PCR; TCRdb has only the in-frame clones, and not every one. In the table there are roughly 81,000 clones, around 87% of which are singletons. The sequenced sample consisted of peripheral blood. These receptors came from a man aged 35 to 55 with acute or convalescent COVID-19. CDR3s include the opening cysteine and the closing phenylalanine or tryptophan. A D gene is named only where the DNA matches it firmly. Rows give clone size only sometimes, using once, few, many, or a class for an expanded clone.

v_call	clone_size	d_call	j_call	cdr3_aa	cdr3_nt
TRBV7-8	few	NA	TRBJ1-3	CASSLAPQDYSGNTIYF	TGTGCCAGCAGCTTAGCCCCACAGGATTACTCTGGAAACACCATATATTTT
TRBV25-1	NA	TRBD2	TRBJ2-2	CASSKREGHTGELFF	TGTGCCAGCAGCAAGCGGGAGGGCCACACCGGGGAGCTGTTTTTT
TRBV3-1/TRBV3-2	NA	NA	TRBJ2-3	CASSQDRRGALTDTQYF	TGTGCCAGCAGCCAAGATCGACGGGGGGCCCTCACAGATACGCAGTATTTT
TRBV11-2	once	NA	TRBJ2-7	CASTPGLSSYEQYF	TGTGCCAGCACCCCCGGACTGAGCTCCTACGAGCAGTACTTC
TRBV6-6	NA	TRBD1	TRBJ1-1	CASSPFRGNGVNTEAFF	TGTGCCAGCAGTCCCTTCAGGGGGAACGGCGTGAACACTGAAGCTTTCTTT
TRBV29-1	once	TRBD2	TRBJ2-7	CSVWTSGSAPSYEQYF	TGCAGCGTTTGGACTAGCGGGAGCGCCCCCTCCTACGAGCAGTACTTC
TRBV9	NA	TRBD2	TRBJ2-1	CASSPTGLAGPLHEQFF	TGTGCCAGCAGCCCGACCGGACTAGCGGGGCCCCTGCATGAGCAGTTCTTC
TRBV13	NA	NA	TRBJ2-6	CASSLASKLSSGANVLTF	TGTGCCAGCAGCTTAGCCTCAAAGCTGTCGTCTGGGGCCAACGTCCTGACTTTC
TRBV7-8	NA	NA	TRBJ1-1	CASSLRGNTEAFF	TGTGCCAGCAGCTTAAGGGGAAACACTGAAGCTTTCTTT
TRBV7-7	NA	TRBD1	TRBJ2-2	CASSSGTGNTGELFF	TGTGCCAGCAGCTCCGGGACAGGGAACACCGGGGAGCTGTTTTTT
TRBV12-3/TRBV12-4	NA	NA	TRBJ2-7	CASSFAAYEQYF	TGTGCCAGCAGTTTTGCGGCCTACGAGCAGTACTTC
TRBV3-1/TRBV3-2	few	TRBD2	TRBJ2-3	CASSHLLRGGRDTQYF	TGTGCCAGCAGCCATCTTTTGCGGGGGGGCCGGGATACGCAGTATTTT
TRBV10-3	NA	TRBD1	TRBJ1-2	CAISARDRAYGYTF	TGTGCCATCAGTGCCCGGGACAGGGCCTATGGCTACACCTTC
TRBV5-1	NA	NA	TRBJ2-6	CASSYTGSGANVLTF	TGCGCCAGCAGCTACACAGGTTCTGGGGCCAACGTCCTGACTTTC
TRBV10-3	NA	NA	TRBJ1-3	CATKRPAVIYF	TGTGCCACCAAGCGGCCGGCAGTCATATATTTT
TRBV14	NA	NA	TRBJ1-4	CASSIRQELPTNEKLFF	TGTGCCAGCAGCATCCGACAGGAACTACCAACTAATGAAAAACTGTTTTTT